This T cell receptor (beta chain) derives from a study of blood T cells in healthy people across ages (dated by TCRdb to between 2014 and 2017). Concerning the study at large: In model experiments, template switching captured about one uniquely barcoded TCR beta cDNA molecule for every two T cells. To track age-related changes in TCR beta repertoire diversity, the study relied on deep sequencing normalized with unique cDNA molecular identifiers. The donors were divided into four age groups: young (average approximately 17 years), middle-aged (about 41), aged (about 60) and long-lived (around 87). To avoid experimental bias, donors of different ages were distributed randomly across sequencing lanes. The study analyzed two additional independent replicas of 1 million unique cDNA reads from the same blood draw for two donors, one aged 18 to 30 and one aged 80 or older. Overall results and qualifications from the work: Donor CMV infection status was unknown, potentially confounding age-related changes in expanded clonotypes. Compared with the aged group, more naive CD4+ T cells, fewer expanded clones and increased TCR diversity were shown by the long-lived group, suggesting age selection. There was a strong correlation between observed TCR beta diversity and the percentage of naive T cells measured by flow cytometry. Observed TCR beta diversity per million T cells fell roughly linearly with age, and a significant reduction was already apparent by age roughly 40. Estimates of total diversity based on one million sequenced T cells were regarded as lower bounds and as underestimates. Bulk unsorted PBMC profiling prevented conclusive comparison of naive and antigen-experienced compartments.

The library was generated by 5' RACE. TCRdb lists the instrument as Illumina HiSeq 2500. A second PCR of about 7 to 12 cycles was performed with a sample-barcoded 5' primer and a J-beta primer mix. A template-switch 5' adaptor carrying 12 random nucleotides introduced a unique molecular identifier onto each TCR beta cDNA molecule. Each sample yielded at least 2.5 million CDR3-containing paired-end reads. All of the RNA was converted into first-strand cDNA using the Mint cDNA synthesis kit, with a TRBC-specific oligonucleotide serving as the primer. Following uracil-DNA glycosylase treatment, a first 18-cycle PCR with universal primers M1SS and BC2_uni_R was performed on all cDNA. The source study handled its data this way. For normalization, 1 million high-quality reads, each with a distinct molecular identifier, were randomly selected from each sample. Reads with shared molecular identifiers were discarded instead of being binned into consensus sequences. MiTCR, run with a Q25 quality threshold and the strictest error-elimination algorithm, handled CDR3 identification, clonotype clustering and error correction. Lower-bound total TCR beta diversity was estimated with a nonparametric unseen species model using Euler transformation. In-frame beta chains were kept once TCRdb had trimmed the public reads at Q25 with fastp and called clones with MiXCR. All rows with the same CDR3 protein become a single entry with the most common DNA and genes. The authors' filters were not applied to this entry. This sample holds 1,300,000 or so distinct CDR3 sequences; roughly 64% were observed only once. The ten biggest clones cover 6.5% to 8.5% of the sample.

Donors were around 37 systemically healthy Caucasian individuals from Russia aged roughly 6 to 95 years. Approximately 11 milliliters of peripheral blood were drawn from each donor into EDTA-treated Vacutainer tubes. PBMCs were isolated by Ficoll-Paque density-gradient centrifugation, with at least 7 million obtained per sample. Trizol reagent was used to extract total RNA from PBMCs, with at least 5 micrograms per sample. The percentages of naive CD45RAhigh/CD27high T cells were determined by flow cytometry on a PBMC aliquot from every donor. Details on this clonotype: It lacks a known antigen. No base qualities exist here, and no much larger clone lies one base off it.

Between the V and J ends, shortened by 5 bases and 8 bases respectively, the junction contains 18 bases. Reading the germline V gene (reference sequence) gives CDR1 LGHDT and CDR2 YNNKEL. Measured from the cysteine to the phenylalanine, the CDR3 is 14 residues long. Here the CDR3 DNA is all that survives: 42 bases in frame from base 1. The V gene is TRBV3-1 and the J gene is TRBJ1-1; tentative D gene TRBD1, with 5 bases matching. This TCR came from a man younger than 30 in good health. Sequencing input: blood. The CDR3 protein is CASSSNWDSAEAFF. The nucleotide sequence reads as follows: TGTGCCAGCAGCTCTAATTGGGACTCGGCGGAAGCTTTCTTT.